These T cell receptor beta chains were read from a single sample in a study of blood T cell repertoires in COVID-19. Using immunoSEQ multiplex PCR, the repertoire was profiled, and TCRdb retains in-frame clones only, with some absent. The sample lists over 150,000 clones; approximately 91% were seen once. Sequencing was performed on peripheral blood. Receptors were obtained from a man aged 50 to 59 with acute or convalescent COVID-19. Each CDR3 is given with its conserved first and last residue. The order of the fields is clone size, J gene, V gene, D gene, CDR3 DNA, CDR3 protein. A D gene is named only where the DNA matches it firmly. Only part of the rows carry a size: once, few, many, or a class if the clone is expanded.

- TRBJ2-4 TRBV4-1 TRBD1 TGCGCCAGCAGCCAACCGACAGGGGAGAACATTCAGTACTTC CASSQPTGENIQYF
- TRBJ2-7 TRBV5-6 TRBD2 TGTGCCAGCAGCTTGGGACTAGCGGGAGGTTACGAGCAGTACTTC CASSLGLAGGYEQYF
- TRBJ2-5 TRBV7-9 TRBD2 TGTGCCAGCAGCCTTAGCGGGGGAGAGACCCAGTACTTC CASSLSGGETQYF
once TRBJ2-3 TRBV19 - TGTGCCAGTAGTATGCCAGGGTTTACGCAGTATTTT CASSMPGFTQYF
- TRBJ2-3 TRBV7-6 - TGTGCCAGCAGCCCCCGGGGACTTGGAGGGAGCACAGATACGCAGTATTTT CASSPRGLGGSTDTQYF
- TRBJ1-2 TRBV19 TRBD1 TGTGCCAGTAGTAGGCCGGGACAGGAGGCTCGCTACACCTTC CASSRPGQEARYTF
- TRBJ2-3 TRBV28 - TGTGCCAGCAGTCGGACTACCTTCTCAGATACGCAGTATTTT CASSRTTFSDTQYF
- TRBJ2-4 TRBV7-9 TRBD1 TGTGCCAGCAGCTTAATAATAGGACAGGGCCACTCCAAAAACATTCAGTACTTC CASSLIIGQGHSKNIQYF
- TRBJ1-2 TRBV9 TRBD1 TGTGCCAGCAGCCCGGGGACAGGGGGCGATGGGTATGGCTACACCTTC CASSPGTGGDGYGYTF
- TRBJ1-4 TRBV30 TRBD1 TGTGCCTGGAGTCCCCGGACAGGGGGAAATGAAAAACTGTTTTTT CAWSPRTGGNEKLFF
- TRBJ1-4 TRBV27 TRBD1 TGTGCCAGCAGTTTTTCTTCGAGGACAGGGGTTGAAAAACTGTTTTTT CASSFSSRTGVEKLFF
- TRBJ2-7 TRBV7-9 TRBD1 TGTGCCAGCAGCCCCCGACACAGGGGTCCCCACTCCTACGAGCAGTACTTC CASSPRHRGPHSYEQYF
- TRBJ2-3 TRBV19 TRBD2 TGTGCCAGTAGTATAGCTCCGGGACTAGCGGGATTGAACCACTTCACAGATACGCAGTATTTT CASSIAPGLAGLNHFTDTQYF
once TRBJ1-6 TRBV7-2 - TGTGCCAGCGTACCGGGGGATAATTCACCCCTCCACTTT CASVPGDNSPLHF
- TRBJ1-1 TRBV4-3 - TGCGCCAGCAGCCAAGAAGCCAGGGACACTGAAGCTTTCTTT CASSQEARDTEAFF
once TRBJ2-5 TRBV5-1 TRBD2 TGCGCCAGCAGCTCATTACCTCTTAGCGGGAGGTACCAAGAGACCCAGTACTTC CASSSLPLSGRYQETQYF
- TRBJ1-4 TRBV6-5 TRBD1 TGTGCCAGCACTCACGGCGGGACAGGGAATGAAAAACTGTTTTTT CASTHGGTGNEKLFF
once TRBJ1-5 TRBV21-1 - TGTGCCAGCAGCAAAGGGCGGCCCACAAGCAATCAGCCCCAGCATTTT CASSKGRPTSNQPQHF
- TRBJ2-3 TRBV6-2/TRBV6-3 TRBD2 TGTGCCAGCAGTTACGTACTAGCGAGACCCACAGATACGCAGTATTTT CASSYVLARPTDTQYF
- TRBJ2-1 TRBV7-3 TRBD2 TGTGCCAGCAGCACTAGCGGGGGGAACAATGAGCAGTTCTTC CASSTSGGNNEQFF
- TRBJ2-1 TRBV6-5 TRBD2 TGTGCCAGCAGTTACGTTGGCGGGAGGGCCAAGTATGAGCAGTTCTTC CASSYVGGRAKYEQFF
- TRBJ2-7 TRBV4-1 TRBD2 TGCGCCAGCAGCCAGACCCTAGCGGGACACTACGAGCAGTACTTC CASSQTLAGHYEQYF
- TRBJ2-5 TRBV29-1 - TGCAGCGTTGACACTATCCGAGAGACCCAGTACTTC CSVDTIRETQYF
- TRBJ2-7 TRBV18 - TGTGCCAGCTCACCCACTAGGTGGGAGCAGTACTTC CASSPTRWEQYF
- TRBJ2-5 TRBV20-1 - TGCAGTGCTAGTCTGGGGCACGAGACCCAGTACTTC CSASLGHETQYF
- TRBJ1-4 TRBV19 - TGTGCCAGTAGTGTCAAACAGGGCCATAAACTGTTTTTT CASSVKQGHKLFF
once TRBJ2-1 TRBV6-5 - TGTGCCAGCCAGTGGGAGCGGGACAATGAGCAGTTCTTC CASQWERDNEQFF
- TRBJ1-1 TRBV14 - TGTGCCAGCAGCCAAGGAGTCCAGGGAGGGACTGAAGCTTTCTTT CASSQGVQGGTEAFF
- TRBJ1-6 TRBV11-2 - TGTGCCAGCAGCCGGACCAGGGACTCCTATAATTCACCCCTCCACTTT CASSRTRDSYNSPLHF
- TRBJ2-7 TRBV20-1 TRBD2 TGCAGTGCTAGGGGGGGGGTCGAGCAGTACTTC CSARGGVEQYF
- TRBJ1-1 TRBV5-1 - TGCGCCAGCAGATTAATGGGCCCTAGCTTGAACACTGAAGCTTTCTTT CASRLMGPSLNTEAFF
- TRBJ2-2 TRBV7-6 TRBD2 TGTGCCAGCAGCACGGGACTAGGGAACACCGGGGAGCTGTTTTTT CASSTGLGNTGELFF
- TRBJ2-6 TRBV5-4 TRBD2 TGTGCCAGCAGTCGAGCAGGCGGGAGGGCGTTAGGGGCCAACGTCCTGACTTTC CASSRAGGRALGANVLTF
- TRBJ2-1 TRBV27 TRBD2 TGTGCCAGCAGTTTAGGAGCTAGCGGGAGGGGAGGTGAGCAGTTCTTC CASSLGASGRGGEQFF
- TRBJ2-3 TRBV7-9 TRBD2 TGTGCCAGCAGCCAGACTAGCGGGGGAACAGATACGCAGTATTTT CASSQTSGGTDTQYF
- TRBJ2-3 TRBV4-3 - TGCGCCAGCAGCCAAGGGGGGGGCAGAGATACGCAGTATTTT CASSQGGGRDTQYF
- TRBJ2-5 TRBV5-1 - TGCGCCAGCAGCTTGGCTTTCAGGGTCGAGGAGACCCAGTACTTC CASSLAFRVEETQYF
- TRBJ1-4 TRBV15 - TGTGCCACCCTAGCGGGTGGCCGTAATGAAAAACTGTTTTTT CATLAGGRNEKLFF
- TRBJ1-1 TRBV3-1/TRBV3-2 - TGTGCCAGCAGCCAACAGGAACTCGAAGCTTTCTTT CASSQQELEAFF